These 32 T cell receptor beta chains were all obtained from the same sample, sequenced in a study of T-cell reconstitution after alpha-beta-depleted transplantation in children. Molecular barcoding with unique molecular identifiers was used for the TCRbeta library. A single record per CDR3 protein comes from TCRdb applying MiXCR to the PCR reads. Here the sample spans a few hundred thousand distinct CDR3 sequences, approximately 12% being singletons. Sequenced material: PBMCs from the stem cell graft donor, taken from the stem cell graft. The receptor set was obtained from a human donor who donated a stem cell graft to a child with combined immunodeficiency.

Many counts were recorded for this clonotype. The rearrangement uses TRBV15 and TRBJ2-3, with D possibly TRBD1 on 6 matching bases. The germline V and J ends were trimmed by 3 bases and 2 bases, with 12 bases remaining between them. The CDR3 runs to 15 residues. Germline CDR1 reads LNHNV; CDR2 reads YYDKDF (reference sequence). For the CDR3, the DNA is TGTGCCACCAGCAGGGGGGCTAGCACCACAGATACGCAGTATTTT. The encoded protein is CATSRGASTTDTQYF.

This clonotype was counted at least ten times. The rearrangement uses TRBV27 and TRBJ2-1; D is undetermined. This CDR3 spans 13 amino acids. Germline CDR1 is MNHEY and CDR2 is SMNVEV (reference sequence). V shed 2 bases and J shed 7 bases, with 9 bases lying between them. For the CDR3, the DNA is TGTGCCAGCAGTTTAAACCTGGGGAATGAGCAGTTCTTC. This encodes CASSLNLGNEQFF.

This clonotype was observed many times. The CDR3 nucleotides read TGCAGTGCTAGAGATCCTTGGAGGCAAGGACCTTACAATGAGCAGTTCTTC. Translated: CSARDPWRQGPYNEQFF. The genes are TRBV20-1 and TRBJ2-1, with D possibly TRBD2 on 5 matching bases. The CDR3 runs 17 residues. CDR1 is DFQATT and CDR2 is SNEGSKA in the germline V gene (reference sequence). V was pared by 0 bases and J by 4 bases, with 19 bases between.

This clonotype was found a few times. The J gene is TRBJ2-1, the V gene TRBV6-5; D might be TRBD1 or TRBD2, each matching 5 bases. CDR1 and CDR2 from the germline V gene are MNHEY and SVGAGI. The CDR3 length is 17 residues. V gave up 0 bases and J gave up 0 bases, with 12 bases separating them. The CDR3 reads CASSYSRDGNSYNEQFF. CDR3 sequence (DNA): TGTGCCAGCAGTTACTCAAGGGACGGCAACTCCTACAATGAGCAGTTCTTC.

The chain employs TRBV29-1 and TRBJ2-1; D may be TRBD1 or TRBD2 (6 bases each). The CDR3 runs 15 residues. V lost 0 bases to trimming and J lost 7 bases, with 16 bases between them. Germline V gives CDR1 SQVTM, CDR2 ANQGSEA. The CDR3 here is CSVEEGAAGKNEQFF. The CDR3 bases are TGCAGCGTTGAAGAGGGGGCGGCGGGGAAAAATGAGCAGTTCTTC.

The chain is built from TRBV13 and TRBJ2-3; possibly TRBD2 for D (5 bases). V lost 8 bases to trimming and J lost 6 bases, with 18 bases between them. The CDR3 length is 14 residues. Germline CDR1 and CDR2: PRHDT and FYEKMQ (reference sequence). The DNA of the CDR3 is TGTGCCAGCGGCACCGACCCGCCGGGGGATACGCAGTATTTT. This encodes CASGTDPPGDTQYF.

This clonotype was counted at least ten times. This chain joins TRBV29-1 and TRBJ2-1; no definite D call. The CDR3 loop spans 14 amino acids. Per the germline V gene, CDR1 is SQVTM and CDR2 is ANQGSEA. V gave up 3 bases and J gave up 1 base, with 10 bases separating them. The CDR3, as DNA: TGCAGCGTTGACGGGCCTCGATCCTACAATGAGCAGTTCTTC. Protein product: CSVDGPRSYNEQFF.

The chain couples TRBV30 to TRBJ1-6; perhaps TRBD1 as D (6 bases). The germline V gene has CDR1 GTSNPN and CDR2 SVGIG (reference sequence). Trimming shortened V by 6 bases and J by 8 bases, and 20 bases separated the two germline ends. The CDR3 is 15 residues long. CDR3 loop: CACSPGGSADSPLHF. The CDR3 DNA sequence: TGTGCCTGTTCTCCCGGGGGCTCTGCGGATTCACCCCTCCACTTT.

This clonotype was recorded many times. This chain links TRBV10-3 with TRBJ2-7; 13 bases map to TRBD2. V gave up 2 bases and J gave up 6 bases; unmatched junction bases: 4. The CDR3 totals 15 residues. The germline V gene encodes CDR1 ENHRY and CDR2 SYGVKD. The CDR3 region is CAISERTSGSIEQYF. DNA of the CDR3: TGTGCCATCAGTGAGCGGACTAGCGGGAGTATCGAGCAGTACTTC.

This clonotype appeared many times. This sequence joins TRBV13 and TRBJ1-3, with unresolved D. This CDR3 has 12 residues. V lost 0 bases and J lost 7, with 4 bases in between. CDR1 PRHDT and CDR2 FYEKMQ come from the germline V gene (reference sequence). CDR3 amino acids: CASSLGRNTIYF. In DNA, the CDR3 is TGTGCCAGCAGCTTAGGACGGAACACCATATATTTT.

V usage is TRBV29-1 and J usage is TRBJ2-7; the D is unclear. CDR1 and CDR2 (germline): SQVTM, ANQGSEA. This CDR3 contains 12 residues. V lost 5 bases to trimming and J lost 1 base, with 9 bases between them. In DNA form, the CDR3 reads TGCAGCGTTTCGGACGGGTCCTACGAGCAGTACTTC. It yields the protein CSVSDGSYEQYF.

This clonotype was recorded many times. This chain links TRBV5-1 with TRBJ2-2; TRBD1 or TRBD2 may be the D gene (6 bases each). Germline CDR1 reads SGHRS; CDR2 reads YFSETQ. V was clipped by 6 bases and J by 7 bases, with 19 bases between them. The CDR3 is 15 residues long. CDR3 sequence reads: CASIQGGNFRGELFF. CDR3 nucleotides: TGCGCCAGCATCCAAGGGGGGAATTTCCGCGGGGAGCTGTTTTTT.

V and J are TRBV6-1 and TRBJ2-1; maybe TRBD1 (6 bases). This CDR3 spans 14 amino acids. Germline loops: CDR1 MNHNS, CDR2 SASEGT. V was trimmed by 7 bases and J by 3 bases, leaving 13 bases between them. The DNA for the CDR3 is TGTGCCAGCAACCGGGGCAGGGGCTACAATGAGCAGTTCTTC. The encoded protein is CASNRGRGYNEQFF.

This clonotype was counted only a few times. This chain connects TRBV9 to TRBJ2-1, with a tentative D call TRBD1 (6 bases). CDR1 and CDR2 (germline): SGDLS, YYNGEE. V lost 0 bases, J lost 8 bases, and 12 bases lay in between. The CDR3 is made up of 14 amino acids. CDR3 amino acids: CASSVGRGWDEQFF. The CDR3 DNA follows: TGTGCCAGCAGCGTAGGTAGGGGGTGGGATGAGCAGTTCTTC.

This clonotype appeared a few times. This sequence joins TRBV12-3 or TRBV12-4 and TRBJ2-7; 8 bases align to TRBD2. With 5 bases clipped from V and 3 bases from J, the junction kept 9 bases outside the gene matches. CDR3 length: 15 amino acids. CDR3 in amino acids: CASSPSGSPGYEQYF. CDR3 DNA sequence: TGTGCCAGCAGTCCGAGCGGGAGCCCTGGCTACGAGCAGTACTTC.

This clonotype was recorded at least ten times. J is TRBJ2-5 and V is TRBV5-1; possible D gene TRBD1, 6 bases. The CDR3 totals 14 residues. Germline V gene lookup returns CDR1 SGHRS and CDR2 YFSETQ. V was clipped by 0 bases and J by 2 bases, with 8 bases between them. CDR3 sequence (DNA): TGCGCCAGCAGCTTGGGACAGGCGCAAGAGACCCAGTACTTC. Translation gives CASSLGQAQETQYF.

The V call is TRBV24-1, the J call TRBJ2-1, with TRBD1 matching over 7 bases. The length of the CDR3 is 17 residues. Losses at the gene ends were 5 bases for V and 3 bases for J; bases not matched to a gene: 12. Looked up from germline, CDR1 is KGHDR and CDR2 is SFDVKD. For the CDR3, the DNA is TGTGCCACCAGTGGAGAGGGGGCTTCGGATCTCTACAATGAGCAGTTCTTC. This encodes CATSGEGASDLYNEQFF.

CDR3 sequence reads: CASSVLRLAGNIQYF. The CDR3 DNA sequence: TGTGCCAGCAGCGTCCTTAGGCTAGCTGGAAACATTCAGTACTTC. V is TRBV7-2 and J is TRBJ2-4, with a possible D match to TRBD2 (5 bases). The CDR3 runs to 15 residues. V was cut by 5 bases and J by 6 bases, with 17 bases left in between. Per germline, CDR1 SGHTA and CDR2 FQGNSA.

This clonotype was seen many times. This sequence joins TRBV12-3 or TRBV12-4 and TRBJ1-2, with no clear D. The CDR3 runs 14 residues. V was cut by 2 bases and J by 1 base, with 8 bases left in between. DNA for the CDR3: TGTGCCAGCAGTTTATCACGGCTTAACTATGGCTACACCTTC. As protein: CASSLSRLNYGYTF.

The V call is TRBV7-9, the J call TRBJ2-2; no clear D gene. In germline, CDR1 is SEHNR, CDR2 FQNEAQ (reference sequence). The CDR3 is made up of 12 amino acids. The ends were cut back, 6 bases at V and 1 base at J, with 3 bases in the middle. CDR3 residues: CASSWNTGELFF. The CDR3 nucleotides read TGTGCCAGCAGTTGGAACACCGGGGAGCTGTTTTTT. Using reference TRBV7-9 and TRBJ2-2 for the parts outside the CDR3, the full variable domain is DTGVSQNPRHKITKRGQNVTFRCDPISEHNRLYWYRQTLGQGPEFLTYFQNEAQLEKSRLLSDRFSAERPKGSFSTLEIQRTEQGDSAMYLCASSWNTGELFFGEGSRLTVL.

This clonotype was observed a handful of times. V usage is TRBV20-1 and J usage is TRBJ1-4, with 8 positions matching TRBD1. The CDR3 covers 15 residues. Germline V gene data show CDR1 as DFQATT and CDR2 as SNEGSKA (reference sequence). V was clipped by 0 bases and J by 4 bases; unmatched bases: 4. CDR3 in amino acids: CSARDDRGLNEKLFF. CDR3 sequence (DNA): TGCAGTGCTAGAGACGACAGGGGCCTTAATGAAAAACTGTTTTTT.

This clonotype was found many times. The CDR3 loop is CASSFLAGDNEQFF. Written as DNA, the CDR3 is TGTGCCAGCAGTTTTCTAGCGGGAGACAATGAGCAGTTCTTC. The rearrangement uses TRBV12-3 or TRBV12-4 and TRBJ2-1; 10 bases line up with TRBD2. This CDR3 region has 14 residues. J lost 5 bases, V lost 3 bases, and 1 base had no gene match.

This clonotype was seen more than once but under ten times. This rearrangement joins TRBV7-8 to TRBJ1-1; D uncertain. CDR1 and CDR2 from the germline V gene are SGHVS and FQNEAQ. Trimming pared 4 bases from V and 2 bases from J, leaving 8 bases between. The length of the CDR3 is 13 residues. The CDR3 spells CASSYWENTEAFF. DNA for the CDR3: TGTGCCAGCAGCTATTGGGAAAACACTGAAGCTTTCTTT.

The gene calls are TRBV5-1 and TRBJ2-5; D may be TRBD2 (5 bases). CDR1 is SGHRS and CDR2 is YFSETQ in the germline V gene. Trimming left V 0 bases short and J 4 bases short, with 13 bases between. The CDR3 loop spans 15 amino acids. The CDR3 is CASSLGTPSVETQYF. CDR3 nucleotide sequence: TGCGCCAGCAGCTTGGGGACTCCGTCGGTAGAGACCCAGTACTTC.

The chain links TRBV9 to TRBJ2-5; no definite D call. V dropped 2 bases and J dropped 5 bases, with 10 bases sitting between them. The length of the CDR3 is 13 residues. CDR1 is SGDLS and CDR2 is YYNGEE in the germline V gene. Here the CDR3 DNA reads TGTGCCAGCAGCGTTAACAGTAGGGAGACCCAGTACTTC. It is translated as CASSVNSRETQYF.

The genes are TRBV20-1 and TRBJ2-7; the match to TRBD1 covers 12 bases. Germline V gene data show CDR1 as DFQATT and CDR2 as SNEGSKA (reference sequence). The CDR3 runs 12 residues. Trimming cost V 7 bases and J 2 bases; bases outside gene matches: 0. CDR3 amino acids: CSGDRGPYEQYF. CDR3 nucleotides: TGCAGTGGGGACAGGGGGCCCTACGAGCAGTACTTC.

V is TRBV4-2 and J is TRBJ1-6; 8 bases map to TRBD1. V dropped 1 base and J dropped 8; count of bases not matched to a gene: 10. Germline CDR1 LGHNA, CDR2 YNFKEQ. The CDR3 sequence is 17 residues long. The CDR3 spells CASSQGLTGVFDSPLHF. As DNA, the CDR3 is TGTGCCAGCAGCCAAGGTCTGACAGGGGTCTTTGATTCACCCCTCCACTTT.

To note about this clonotype: A read error may explain this, as a much larger clone is one base away. This chain connects TRBV7-9 to TRBJ2-7; D tentatively fits TRBD1 or TRBD2 (5 bases each). Trimming cost V 5 bases and J 9 bases, with 14 bases left between them. This CDR3 spans 12 amino acids. In germline, CDR1 is SEHNR, CDR2 FQNEAQ (reference sequence). CDR3 sequence (DNA): TGTGCCAGCAGCCGGGGCAGTCTTAGGCAGTACTTC. Translation gives CASSRGSLRQYF.

This clonotype was found a few times. The chain employs TRBV25-1 and TRBJ1-4; a weak D match, TRBD1 (6 bases). CDR1 and CDR2 from the germline V gene are MGHDK and SYGVNS. With 7 bases removed from V and 0 bases from J, the gap between germline ends came to 9 bases. CDR3 length: 14 amino acids. The CDR3 DNA sequence: TGTGCCAGCAATCAGGGGTCAACTAATGAAAAACTGTTTTTT. This encodes CASNQGSTNEKLFF.

The chain uses TRBV27 and TRBJ2-7; 7 bases are shared with TRBD1. V shed 6 bases and J 2 bases; nucleotides not matched to a gene: 10. In germline, CDR1 is MNHEY, CDR2 SMNVEV (reference sequence). This CDR3 is 15 amino acids long. CDR3 nucleotide sequence: TGTGCCAGCAGGGCAGGGACAGCAAATCCCTACGAGCAGTACTTC. Translated, it gives CASRAGTANPYEQYF.

CDR3 nucleotide sequence: TGTGCCAGCAGCTCCGGGACAGGGGCCGGTCAGCCCCAGCATTTT. Amino acids: CASSSGTGAGQPQHF. V usage is TRBV5-5 and J usage is TRBJ1-5, with 10 bases that match TRBD1. Germline V CDR1 and CDR2: SGHKS, YYEKEE (reference sequence). V lost 3 bases and J lost 6; bases outside the gene matches: 6. This CDR3 has 15 residues.

V and J are TRBV4-2 and TRBJ2-2, with 7 bases aligning to TRBD2. Per germline, CDR1 LGHNA and CDR2 YNFKEQ. The CDR3 contains 17 residues. The V segment lost 4 bases and the J segment 1 base; nucleotides outside the gene matches: 9. DNA of the CDR3: TGTGCCAGCAGCCCTCGACTGGGGGGGAAGAACACCGGGGAGCTGTTTTTT. This sequence encodes CASSPRLGGKNTGELFF.